What follows describes a single T cell receptor (beta chain). V dropped 2 bases and J dropped 2; count of bases not matched to a gene: 7. This CDR3 region has 16 residues. The V gene's germline CDR1 is SGHKS and CDR2 YYEKEE (reference sequence). This specimen comes from a study of T cell responses to AZD1222 COVID-19 vaccine. Measured with immunoSEQ multiplex PCR; TCRdb has only the in-frame clones, and not every one. The sample has 110,000 to 150,000 clones; approximately 88% are singletons. This clonotype originated in an adult in good health. The rearrangement links TRBV5-5 to TRBJ1-5; 7 bases map to TRBD1. The sequences come from peripheral blood, collected on day 0 of AZD1222 vaccination. This CDR3 is CASSFGQVGGNQPQHF. The CDR3 region has the DNA TGTGCCAGCAGCTTCGGACAGGTGGGTGGCAATCAGCCCCAGCATTTT.